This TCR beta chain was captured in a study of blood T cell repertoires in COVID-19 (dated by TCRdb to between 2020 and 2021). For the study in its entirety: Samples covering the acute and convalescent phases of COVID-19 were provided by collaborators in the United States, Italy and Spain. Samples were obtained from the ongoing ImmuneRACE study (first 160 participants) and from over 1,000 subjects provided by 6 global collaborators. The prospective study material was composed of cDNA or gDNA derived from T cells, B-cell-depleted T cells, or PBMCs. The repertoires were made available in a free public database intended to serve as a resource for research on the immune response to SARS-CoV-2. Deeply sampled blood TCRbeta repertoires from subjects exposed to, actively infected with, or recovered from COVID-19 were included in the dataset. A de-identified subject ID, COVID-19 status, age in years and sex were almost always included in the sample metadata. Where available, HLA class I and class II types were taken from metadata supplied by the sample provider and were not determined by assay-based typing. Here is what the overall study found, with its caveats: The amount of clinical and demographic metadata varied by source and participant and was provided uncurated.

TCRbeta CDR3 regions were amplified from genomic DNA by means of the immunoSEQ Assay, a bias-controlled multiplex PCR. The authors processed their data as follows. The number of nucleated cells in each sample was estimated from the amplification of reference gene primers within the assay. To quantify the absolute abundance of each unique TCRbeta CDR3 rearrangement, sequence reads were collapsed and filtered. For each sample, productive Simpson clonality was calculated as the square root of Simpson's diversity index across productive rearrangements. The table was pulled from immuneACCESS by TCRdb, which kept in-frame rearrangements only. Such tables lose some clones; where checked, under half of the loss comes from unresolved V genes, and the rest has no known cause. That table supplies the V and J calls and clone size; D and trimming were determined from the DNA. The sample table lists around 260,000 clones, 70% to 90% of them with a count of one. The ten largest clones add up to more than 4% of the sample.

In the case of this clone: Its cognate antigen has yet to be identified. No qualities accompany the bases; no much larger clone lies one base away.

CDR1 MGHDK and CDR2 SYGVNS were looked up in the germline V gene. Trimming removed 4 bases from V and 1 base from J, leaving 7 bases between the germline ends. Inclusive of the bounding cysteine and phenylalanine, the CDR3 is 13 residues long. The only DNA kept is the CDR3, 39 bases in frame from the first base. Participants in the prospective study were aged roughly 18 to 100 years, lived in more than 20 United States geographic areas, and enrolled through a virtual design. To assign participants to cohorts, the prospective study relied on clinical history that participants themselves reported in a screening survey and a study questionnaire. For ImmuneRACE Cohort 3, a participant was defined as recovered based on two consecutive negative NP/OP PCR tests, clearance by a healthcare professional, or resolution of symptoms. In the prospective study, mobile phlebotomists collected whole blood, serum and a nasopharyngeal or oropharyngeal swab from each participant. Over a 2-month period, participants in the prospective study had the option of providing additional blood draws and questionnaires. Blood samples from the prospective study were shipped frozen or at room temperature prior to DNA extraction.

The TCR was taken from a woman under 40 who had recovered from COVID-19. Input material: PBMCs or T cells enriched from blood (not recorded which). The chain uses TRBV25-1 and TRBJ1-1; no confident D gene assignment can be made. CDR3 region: CASSGATNTEAFF. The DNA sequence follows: TGTGCCAGCAGTGGGGCCACGAACACTGAAGCTTTCTTT.